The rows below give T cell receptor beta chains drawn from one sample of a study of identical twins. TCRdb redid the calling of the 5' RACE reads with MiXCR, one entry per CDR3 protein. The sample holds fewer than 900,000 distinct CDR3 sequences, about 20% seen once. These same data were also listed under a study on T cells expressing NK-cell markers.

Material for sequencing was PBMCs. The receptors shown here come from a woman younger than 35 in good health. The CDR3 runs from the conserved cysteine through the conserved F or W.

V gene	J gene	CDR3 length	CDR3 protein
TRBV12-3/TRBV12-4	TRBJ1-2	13	CASTDDSFYGYTF
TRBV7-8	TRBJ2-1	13	CASSLRTGWEQFF
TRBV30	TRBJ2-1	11	CAWSTEHVQFF
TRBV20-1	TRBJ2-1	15	CSAKPAFTGYNEQFF
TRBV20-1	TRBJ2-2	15	CSARRLTSATGELFF
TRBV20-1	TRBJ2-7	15	CSARDGQGFPYEQYF
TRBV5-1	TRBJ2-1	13	CASSSGGGIGTFF
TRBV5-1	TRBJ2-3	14	CASSSNPGTDTQYF
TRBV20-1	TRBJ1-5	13	CSAARTGRQPQHF
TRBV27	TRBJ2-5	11	CASTYGETQYF
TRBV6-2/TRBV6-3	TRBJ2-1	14	CASSYWVGNNEQFF
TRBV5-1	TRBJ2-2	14	CASSIQETTGELFF
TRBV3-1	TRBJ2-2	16	CASSRSGVLNTGELFF
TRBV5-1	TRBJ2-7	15	CASSLASSGGYEQYF
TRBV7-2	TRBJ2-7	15	CASSSGTSGGIRQYF
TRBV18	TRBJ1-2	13	CASSPPTNYGYTF
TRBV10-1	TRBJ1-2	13	CASSYDRGYGYTF
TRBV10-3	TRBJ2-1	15	CAISESSGGNNEQFF
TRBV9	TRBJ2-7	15	CASSEGTGSYYEQYF
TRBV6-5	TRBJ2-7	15	CASSYPRTSGYEQYF
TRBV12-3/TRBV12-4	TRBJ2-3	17	CASTPGLAGTSTDTQYF
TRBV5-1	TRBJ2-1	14	CASSLEGQGASKFF
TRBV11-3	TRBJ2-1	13	CASSHRRGNEQFF
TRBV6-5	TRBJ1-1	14	CASSYSSLNTEAFF
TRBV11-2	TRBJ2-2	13	CASSGLLGGELFF
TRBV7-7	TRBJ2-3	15	CASSAGLARGDTQYF
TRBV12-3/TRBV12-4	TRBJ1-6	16	CASSENGSRGNSPLHF
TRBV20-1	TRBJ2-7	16	CSAEEAGGPSSYEQYF
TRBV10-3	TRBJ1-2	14	CAPKSRDNDYGYTF
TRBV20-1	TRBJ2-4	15	CSASLRASGGNIQYF
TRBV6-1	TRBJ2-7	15	CASTPEGESSYEQYF
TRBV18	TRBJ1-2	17	CASSPVAGDLPNYGYTF
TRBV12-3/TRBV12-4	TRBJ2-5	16	CASSLRGLGGKETQYF
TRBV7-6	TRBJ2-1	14	CASSSRGPDNEQFF
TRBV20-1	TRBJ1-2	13	CSARELSGQFVWF
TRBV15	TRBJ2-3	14	CATSRVGPATTQYF
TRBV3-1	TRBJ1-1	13	CASGRQGGPEAFF
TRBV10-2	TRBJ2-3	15	CASSVGTRATDTQYF
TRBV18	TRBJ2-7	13	CASSPAGGNEQYF
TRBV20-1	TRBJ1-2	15	CSAREWGQGNYGYTF
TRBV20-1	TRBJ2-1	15	CSARPVAGGLNEQFF